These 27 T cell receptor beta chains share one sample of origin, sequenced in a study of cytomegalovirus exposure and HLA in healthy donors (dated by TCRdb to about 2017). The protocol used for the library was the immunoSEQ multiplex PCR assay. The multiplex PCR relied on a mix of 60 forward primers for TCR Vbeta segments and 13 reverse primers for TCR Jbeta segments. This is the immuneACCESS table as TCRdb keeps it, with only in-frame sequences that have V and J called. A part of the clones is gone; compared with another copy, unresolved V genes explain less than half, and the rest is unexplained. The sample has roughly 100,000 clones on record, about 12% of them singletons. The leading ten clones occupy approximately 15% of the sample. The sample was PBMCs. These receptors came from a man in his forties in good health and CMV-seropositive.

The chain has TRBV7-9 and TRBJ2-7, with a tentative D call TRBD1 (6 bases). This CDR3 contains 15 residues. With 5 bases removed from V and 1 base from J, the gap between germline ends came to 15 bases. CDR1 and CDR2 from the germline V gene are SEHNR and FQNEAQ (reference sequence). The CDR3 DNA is TGTGCCAGCAGCACTACAGGGTCCCGGTCCTACGAGCAGTACTTC. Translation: CASSTTGSRSYEQYF.

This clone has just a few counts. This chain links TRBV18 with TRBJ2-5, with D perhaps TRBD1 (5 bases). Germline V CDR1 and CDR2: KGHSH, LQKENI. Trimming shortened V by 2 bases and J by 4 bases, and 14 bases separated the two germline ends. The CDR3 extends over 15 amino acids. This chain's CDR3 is CASSPDPGRGETQYF. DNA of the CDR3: TGTGCCAGCTCACCAGACCCAGGGCGAGGAGAGACCCAGTACTTC.

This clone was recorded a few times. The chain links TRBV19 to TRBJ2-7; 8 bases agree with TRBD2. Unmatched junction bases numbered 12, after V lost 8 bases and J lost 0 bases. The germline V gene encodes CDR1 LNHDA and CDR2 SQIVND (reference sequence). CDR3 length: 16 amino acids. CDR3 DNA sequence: TGTGCCAGTCCTTCCCAACTAGCGGCGTACTCCTACGAGCAGTACTTC. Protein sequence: CASPSQLAAYSYEQYF.

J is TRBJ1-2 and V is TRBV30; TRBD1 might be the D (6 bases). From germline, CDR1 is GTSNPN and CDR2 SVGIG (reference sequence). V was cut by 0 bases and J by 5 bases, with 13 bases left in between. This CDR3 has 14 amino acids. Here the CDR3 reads CAWSVRRGAYGYTF. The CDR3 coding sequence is TGTGCCTGGAGTGTACGACGGGGGGCTTATGGCTACACCTTC. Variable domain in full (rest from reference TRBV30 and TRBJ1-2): SQTIHQWPATLVQPVGSPLSLECTVEGTSNPNLYWYRQAAGRGLQLLFYSVGIGQISSEVPQNLSASRPQDRQFILSSKKLLLSDSGFYLCAWSVRRGAYGYTFGSGTRLTVV.

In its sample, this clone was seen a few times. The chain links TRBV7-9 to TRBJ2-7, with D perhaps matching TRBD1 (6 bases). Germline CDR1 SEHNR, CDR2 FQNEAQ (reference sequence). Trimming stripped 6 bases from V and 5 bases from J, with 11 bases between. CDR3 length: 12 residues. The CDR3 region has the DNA TGTGCCAGCAGGAATACAGGGAACGAGCAGTACTTC. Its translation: CASRNTGNEQYF.

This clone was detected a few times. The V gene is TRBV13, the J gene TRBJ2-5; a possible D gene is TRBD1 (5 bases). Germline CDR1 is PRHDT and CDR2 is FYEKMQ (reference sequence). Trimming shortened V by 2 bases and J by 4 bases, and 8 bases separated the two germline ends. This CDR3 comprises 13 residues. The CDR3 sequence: CASSLRQGETQYF. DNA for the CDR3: TGTGCCAGCAGCTTAAGGCAGGGAGAGACCCAGTACTTC.

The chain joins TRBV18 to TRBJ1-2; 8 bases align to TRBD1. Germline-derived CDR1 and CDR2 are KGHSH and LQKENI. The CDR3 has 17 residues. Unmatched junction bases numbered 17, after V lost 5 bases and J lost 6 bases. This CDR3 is CASSERTGMTPLDGYTF. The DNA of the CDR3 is TGTGCCAGCTCAGAGAGGACAGGGATGACCCCTTTAGATGGCTACACCTTC.

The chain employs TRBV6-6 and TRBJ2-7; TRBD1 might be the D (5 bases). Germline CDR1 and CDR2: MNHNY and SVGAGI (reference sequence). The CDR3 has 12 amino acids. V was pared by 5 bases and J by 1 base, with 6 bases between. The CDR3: CASSTGSYEQYF. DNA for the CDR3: TGTGCCAGCAGTACAGGATCCTACGAGCAGTACTTC.

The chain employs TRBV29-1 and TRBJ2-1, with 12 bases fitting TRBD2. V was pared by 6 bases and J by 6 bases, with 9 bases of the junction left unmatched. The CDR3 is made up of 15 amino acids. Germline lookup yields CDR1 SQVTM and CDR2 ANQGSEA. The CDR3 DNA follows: TGCAGCGTCTTCAGACTAGCGGGAGTGGGCAATGAGCAGTTCTTC. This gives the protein CSVFRLAGVGNEQFF.

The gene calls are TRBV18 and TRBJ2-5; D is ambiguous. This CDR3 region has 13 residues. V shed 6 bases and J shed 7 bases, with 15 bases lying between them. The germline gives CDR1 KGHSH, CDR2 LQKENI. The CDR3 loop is CASSPEVGWTQYF. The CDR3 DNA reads TGTGCCAGCTCTCCCGAGGTCGGTTGGACCCAGTACTTC.

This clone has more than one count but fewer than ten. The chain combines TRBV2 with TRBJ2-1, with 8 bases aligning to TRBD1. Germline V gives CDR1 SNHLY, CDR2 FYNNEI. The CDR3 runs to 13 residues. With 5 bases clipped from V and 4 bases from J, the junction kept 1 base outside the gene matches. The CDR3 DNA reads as TGTGCCAGCAGTAGACAGGGGTACAATGAGCAGTTCTTC. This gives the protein CASSRQGYNEQFF.

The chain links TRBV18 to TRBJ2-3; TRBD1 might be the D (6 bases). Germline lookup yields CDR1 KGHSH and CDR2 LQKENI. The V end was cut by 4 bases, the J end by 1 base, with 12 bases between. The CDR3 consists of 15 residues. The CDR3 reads CASSQQGRGTDTQYF. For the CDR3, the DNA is TGTGCCAGCTCACAACAGGGAAGGGGCACAGATACGCAGTATTTT.

Written as DNA, the CDR3 is TGTGCCAGCAGTCCCGACGGGAGGTACAATGAGCAGTTCTTC. Residues: CASSPDGRYNEQFF. The V gene is TRBV27, the J gene TRBJ2-1; 7 nucleotides line up with TRBD2. The germline gives CDR1 MNHEY, CDR2 SMNVEV (reference sequence). J was trimmed by 4 bases and V by 5 bases; bases with no gene match: 5. The CDR3 is 14 amino acids.

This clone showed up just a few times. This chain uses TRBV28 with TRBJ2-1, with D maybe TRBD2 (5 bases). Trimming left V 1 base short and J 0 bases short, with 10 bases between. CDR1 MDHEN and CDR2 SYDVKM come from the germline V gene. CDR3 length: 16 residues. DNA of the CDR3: TGTGCCAGCAGTTTATTCTCGGGGAGCTCCTACAATGAGCAGTTCTTC. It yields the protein CASSLFSGSSYNEQFF.

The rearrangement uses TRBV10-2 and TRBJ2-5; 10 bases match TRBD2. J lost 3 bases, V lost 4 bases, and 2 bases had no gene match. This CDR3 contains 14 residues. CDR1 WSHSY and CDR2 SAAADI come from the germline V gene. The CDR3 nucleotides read TGCGCCAGCAGTGCTACTAGCGGGGAAGAGACCCAGTACTTC. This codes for CASSATSGEETQYF.

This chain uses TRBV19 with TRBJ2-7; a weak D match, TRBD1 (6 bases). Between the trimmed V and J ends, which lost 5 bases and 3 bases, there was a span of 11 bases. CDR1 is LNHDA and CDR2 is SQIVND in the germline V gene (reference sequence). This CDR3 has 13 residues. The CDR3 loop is CASSLGQIYEQYF. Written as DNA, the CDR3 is TGTGCCAGTAGTCTGGGACAAATCTACGAGCAGTACTTC.

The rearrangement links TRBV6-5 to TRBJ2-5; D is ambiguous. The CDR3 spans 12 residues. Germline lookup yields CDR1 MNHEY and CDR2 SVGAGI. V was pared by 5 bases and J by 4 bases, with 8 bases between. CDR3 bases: TGTGCCAGCAGTCAGTCCTTAGAGACCCAGTACTTC. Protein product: CASSQSLETQYF.

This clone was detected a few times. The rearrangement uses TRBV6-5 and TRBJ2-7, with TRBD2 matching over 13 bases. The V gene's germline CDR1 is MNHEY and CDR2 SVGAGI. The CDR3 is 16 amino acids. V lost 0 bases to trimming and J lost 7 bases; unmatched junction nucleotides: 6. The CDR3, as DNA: TGTGCCAGCAGTTACTCGAGGACTAGCGGGAGTGAGGAGCAGTACTTC. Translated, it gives CASSYSRTSGSEEQYF.

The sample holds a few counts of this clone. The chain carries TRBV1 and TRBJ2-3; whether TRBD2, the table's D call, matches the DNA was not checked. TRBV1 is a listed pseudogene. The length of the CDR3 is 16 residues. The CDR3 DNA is TGCACCAGCAGCCAAACTCCTAGCGGCACCGGAGATACGCAGTATTTT. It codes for CTSSQTPSGTGDTQYF.

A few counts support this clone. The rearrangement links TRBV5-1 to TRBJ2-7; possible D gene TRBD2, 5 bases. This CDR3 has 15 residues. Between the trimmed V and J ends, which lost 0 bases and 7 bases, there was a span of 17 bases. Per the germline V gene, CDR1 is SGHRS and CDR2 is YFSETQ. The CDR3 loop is CASSLVTGSYVEQYF. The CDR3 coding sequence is TGCGCCAGCAGCTTGGTGACGGGAAGCTACGTGGAGCAGTACTTC.

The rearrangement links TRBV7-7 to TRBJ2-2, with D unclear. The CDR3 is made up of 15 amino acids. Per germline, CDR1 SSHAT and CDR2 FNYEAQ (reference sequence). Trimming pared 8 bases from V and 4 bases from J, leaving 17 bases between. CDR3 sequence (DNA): TGTGCCAGCTCCCTAGGAGTTAGTCGCACCGGGGAGCTGTTTTTT. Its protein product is CASSLGVSRTGELFF. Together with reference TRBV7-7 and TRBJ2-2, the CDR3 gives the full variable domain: GAGVSQSPRYKVTKRGQDVTLRCDPISSHATLYWYQQALGQGPEFLTYFNYEAQPDKSGLPSDRFSAERPEGSISTLTIQRTEQRDSAMYRCASSLGVSRTGELFFGEGSRLTVL.

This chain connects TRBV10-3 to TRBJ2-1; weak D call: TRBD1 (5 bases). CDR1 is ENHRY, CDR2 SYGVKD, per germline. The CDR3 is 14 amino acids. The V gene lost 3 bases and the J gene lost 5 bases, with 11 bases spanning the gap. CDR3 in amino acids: CAISDVRENNEQFF. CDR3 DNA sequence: TGTGCCATCAGTGACGTCAGGGAAAACAATGAGCAGTTCTTC.

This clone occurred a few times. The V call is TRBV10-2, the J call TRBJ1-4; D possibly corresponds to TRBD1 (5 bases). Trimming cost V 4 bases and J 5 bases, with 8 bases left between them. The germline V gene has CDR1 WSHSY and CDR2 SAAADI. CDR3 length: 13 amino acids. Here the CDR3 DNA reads TGCGCCAGCAGTGGCAGGGCGAATGAAAAACTGTTTTTT. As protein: CASSGRANEKLFF.

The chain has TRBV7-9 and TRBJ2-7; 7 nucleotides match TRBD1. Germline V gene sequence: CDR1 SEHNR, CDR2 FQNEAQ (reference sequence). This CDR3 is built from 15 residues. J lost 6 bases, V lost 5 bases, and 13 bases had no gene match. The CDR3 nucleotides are TGTGCCAGCAGCCCCCCTACCGTGACAGGGACCGAGCAGTACTTC. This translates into CASSPPTVTGTEQYF.

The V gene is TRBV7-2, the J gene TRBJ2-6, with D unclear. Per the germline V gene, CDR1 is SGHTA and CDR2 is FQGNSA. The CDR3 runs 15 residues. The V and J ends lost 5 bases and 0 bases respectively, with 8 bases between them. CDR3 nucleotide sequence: TGTGCCAGCAGCCCTGACATCTCTGGGGCCAACGTCCTGACTTTC. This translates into CASSPDISGANVLTF.

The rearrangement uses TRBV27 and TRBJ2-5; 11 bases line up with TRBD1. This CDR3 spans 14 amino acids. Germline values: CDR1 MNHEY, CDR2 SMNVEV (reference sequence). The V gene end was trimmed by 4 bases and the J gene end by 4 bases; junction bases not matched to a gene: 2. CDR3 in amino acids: CASSSGTGGETQYF. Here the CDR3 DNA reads TGTGCCAGCAGTTCCGGGACAGGGGGAGAGACCCAGTACTTC.

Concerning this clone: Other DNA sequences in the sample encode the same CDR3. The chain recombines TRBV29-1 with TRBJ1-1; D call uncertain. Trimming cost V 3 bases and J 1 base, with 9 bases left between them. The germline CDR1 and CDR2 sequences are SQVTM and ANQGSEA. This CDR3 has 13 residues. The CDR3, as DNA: TGCAGCGTTGAGCGGGGAGGGAACACTGAAGCTTTCTTT. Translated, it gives CSVERGGNTEAFF. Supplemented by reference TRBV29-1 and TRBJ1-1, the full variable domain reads SAVISQKPSRDICQRGTSLTIQCQVDSQVTMMFWYRQQPGQSLTLIATANQGSEATYESGFVIDKFPISRPNLTFSTLTVSNMSPEDSSIYLCSVERGGNTEAFFGQGTRLTVV.